Below, 28 T cell receptor beta chains from the same sample are listed, as sequenced in a study of T cell repertoires in cytomegalovirus infection. MiXCR, run by TCRdb on the reads, gives a single entry per CDR3 protein. The table has 250,000 to 300,000 distinct CDR3 sequences, roughly a quarter seen once. The sample was PBMCs. The receptor set was obtained from a human donor in good health (CMV status not recorded). Some clones in this sample may be carry-over from other donors' samples.

The chain has TRBV28 and TRBJ2-7; TRBD1 might be the D (6 bases). Trimming stripped 3 bases from V and 3 bases from J, with 15 bases between. CDR3 length equals 15 residues. CDR1 and CDR2 from the germline V gene are MDHEN and SYDVKM. The CDR3 protein is CASSFLGAENYEQYF. DNA for the CDR3: TGTGCCAGCAGTTTTTTGGGGGCTGAGAACTACGAGCAGTACTTC. Using reference TRBV28 and TRBJ2-7 for the parts outside the CDR3, the full variable domain is DVKVTQSSRYLVKRTGEKVFLECVQDMDHENMFWYRQDPGLGLRLIYFSYDVKMKEKGDIPEGYSVSREKKERFSLILESASTNQTSMYLCASSFLGAENYEQYFGPGTRLTVT.

This clonotype showed up just a few times. This sequence joins TRBV5-1 and TRBJ1-5; a weak D match, TRBD1 (5 bases). V shed 0 bases and J shed 4 bases, with 8 bases lying between them. This CDR3 contains 14 residues. Germline CDR1 reads SGHRS; CDR2 reads YFSETQ. In DNA, the CDR3 is TGCGCCAGCAGCTTGGCGGGGGAAAATCAGCCCCAGCATTTT. The encoded protein is CASSLAGENQPQHF.

This clonotype was observed a handful of times. The chain uses TRBV5-4 and TRBJ2-1, with 9 bases that match TRBD2. V lost 4 bases to trimming and J lost 5 bases; unmatched junction nucleotides: 13. The CDR3 is made up of 17 amino acids. CDR1 and CDR2 from the germline V gene are SGHNT and YYREEE (reference sequence). The CDR3 DNA reads TGTGCCAGCAGCCCCCTCCGGGGCGGGAGGGGCCACAATGAGCAGTTCTTC. It translates to CASSPLRGGRGHNEQFF.

The table lists this clonotype with many counts. The chain has TRBV7-2 and TRBJ2-5; D is unresolved. V was shortened by 3 bases and J by 5 bases, with 10 bases between the two germline ends. The length of the CDR3 is 13 residues. The germline gives CDR1 SGHTA, CDR2 FQGNSA. The CDR3 DNA reads TGTGCCAGCAGCTTCGGACCTGGGGAGACCCAGTACTTC. Translation gives CASSFGPGETQYF. The whole variable domain, remainder taken from reference TRBV7-2 and TRBJ2-5, is GAGVSQSPSNKVTEKGKDVELRCDPISGHTALYWYRQSLGQGLEFLIYFQGNSAPDKSGLPSDRFSAERTGGSVSTLTIQRTQQEDSAVYLCASSFGPGETQYFGPGTRLLVL.

The chain recombines TRBV5-6 with TRBJ2-7; D remains ambiguous. CDR1 SGHDT and CDR2 YYEEEE come from the germline V gene. The CDR3 contains 15 residues. The V end was cut by 4 bases, the J end by 2 bases, with 16 bases between. The CDR3 region is CASSRRGRVPYEQYF. CDR3 coding DNA: TGTGCCAGCAGCCGACGTGGACGGGTCCCCTACGAGCAGTACTTC.

Remarks on this clonotype: Likely a read error: the CDR3 ends without its conserved phenylalanine or tryptophan. The DNA is omitted, as the CDR3 cannot be located on it reliably, and the CDR3 follows TCRdb's listing. The gene calls are TRBV12-3 or TRBV12-4 and TRBJ1-5; the table names TRBD1, a call not compared with the DNA. Termini included, the CDR3 measures 8 amino acids. The CDR3 region is CATQGSRP.

The chain uses TRBV20-1 and TRBJ2-3, with D perhaps matching TRBD2 (5 bases). This CDR3 contains 14 residues. Germline lookup yields CDR1 DFQATT and CDR2 SNEGSKA (reference sequence). V was pared by 6 bases and J by 3 bases, with 16 bases between. The CDR3 DNA is TGCAGTGCAGCTACTAGTGAAGGAACAGATACGCAGTATTTT. Protein product: CSAATSEGTDTQYF.

This clonotype was seen repeatedly, ten times or more. This sequence joins TRBV7-2 and TRBJ2-3; 11 bases match TRBD2. J was trimmed by 6 bases and V by 1 base; bases with no gene match: 9. From germline, CDR1 is SGHTA and CDR2 FQGNSA. The CDR3 contains 17 residues. CDR3 loop: CASSLGPHSGRGDTQYF. CDR3 nucleotide sequence: TGTGCCAGCAGCTTAGGACCCCATAGCGGGAGGGGGGATACGCAGTATTTT. Filled out from reference TRBV7-2 and TRBJ2-3, the complete variable domain reads GAGVSQSPSNKVTEKGKDVELRCDPISGHTALYWYRQSLGQGLEFLIYFQGNSAPDKSGLPSDRFSAERTGGSVSTLTIQRTQQEDSAVYLCASSLGPHSGRGDTQYFGPGTRLTVL.

V usage is TRBV20-1 and J usage is TRBJ2-7; TRBD1 matches at 8 bases. V was clipped by 4 bases and J by 2 bases; unmatched bases: 4. The CDR3 spans 13 residues. Looked up from germline, CDR1 is DFQATT and CDR2 is SNEGSKA (reference sequence). The CDR3 here is CSATDRGPYEQYF. The CDR3 nucleotides are TGCAGTGCTACAGACAGGGGTCCCTACGAGCAGTACTTC.

This clonotype was counted between two and nine times. The genes are TRBV11-3 and TRBJ2-5; tentative D call: TRBD2 (5 bases). This CDR3 contains 13 residues. Trimming took off 1 base at V and 7 bases at J, with 10 bases between the two ends. Germline CDR1 and CDR2: SGHNT and YENEEA. CDR3 region: CASSLVEGGTQYF. The DNA of the CDR3 is TGTGCCAGCAGCTTAGTCGAAGGAGGGACCCAGTACTTC.

This clonotype was counted a few times. The rearrangement uses TRBV7-9 and TRBJ1-2, with D perhaps matching TRBD1 (5 bases). Germline loops: CDR1 SEHNR, CDR2 FQNEAQ (reference sequence). The V and J ends lost 3 bases and 5 bases respectively, with 16 bases between them. The CDR3 runs to 15 residues. CDR3 amino acids: CASSFKETEIYGYTF. For the CDR3, the DNA is TGTGCCAGCAGCTTTAAAGAGACAGAGATTTATGGCTACACCTTC. The whole variable domain, filled in from reference TRBV7-9 and TRBJ1-2, reads DTGVSQNPRHKITKRGQNVTFRCDPISEHNRLYWYRQTLGQGPEFLTYFQNEAQLEKSRLLSDRFSAERPKGSFSTLEIQRTEQGDSAMYLCASSFKETEIYGYTFGSGTRLTVV.

The table lists this clonotype with many counts. V is TRBV28 and J is TRBJ1-2, with TRBD1 identical over 7 bases. The germline gives CDR1 MDHEN, CDR2 SYDVKM. J gave up 8 bases and V 3 bases, and 12 bases lay outside the gene matches. The CDR3 loop spans 15 amino acids. The CDR3 DNA reads TGTGCCAGCAGTTTTCTCGATCGGGACAGTAACGGCTACACCTTC. It is translated as CASSFLDRDSNGYTF.

The chain has TRBV29-1 and TRBJ2-5; tentative D call: TRBD2 (6 bases). The CDR3 contains 12 residues. V shed 6 bases and J shed 7 bases, with 15 bases lying between them. CDR1 and CDR2 (germline): SQVTM, ANQGSEA. CDR3 region: CSVGEAGLTQYF. Written as DNA, the CDR3 is TGCAGCGTGGGAGAAGCGGGCCTGACCCAGTACTTC. Based on the CDR3 plus reference TRBV29-1 and TRBJ2-5, the full variable domain is SAVISQKPSRDICQRGTSLTIQCQVDSQVTMMFWYRQQPGQSLTLIATANQGSEATYESGFVIDKFPISRPNLTFSTLTVSNMSPEDSSIYLCSVGEAGLTQYFGPGTRLLVL.

The sample holds many counts of this clonotype. V and J are TRBV7-2 and TRBJ2-7; no clear D. This CDR3 comprises 11 residues. Germline-derived CDR1 and CDR2 are SGHTA and FQGNSA. V lost 5 bases to trimming and J lost 2 bases, with 4 bases between them. The CDR3 spells CASSRAYEQYF. In DNA, the CDR3 is TGTGCCAGCAGCCGAGCCTACGAGCAGTACTTC.

This clonotype was seen more than once but under ten times. The chain joins TRBV28 to TRBJ1-2; tentatively, D is TRBD1 (6 bases). Trimming removed 9 bases from V and 6 bases from J, with 17 bases in between. The V gene's germline CDR1 is MDHEN and CDR2 SYDVKM. The CDR3 spans 13 residues. CDR3 residues: CASQGSGFHGYTF. As DNA, the CDR3 is TGTGCCAGTCAGGGGTCGGGGTTCCATGGCTACACCTTC.

Only a few counts were recorded for this clonotype. This chain uses TRBV5-4 with TRBJ1-2, with D perhaps TRBD1 (5 bases). The CDR3 extends over 12 amino acids. The V end was cut by 4 bases, the J end by 8 bases, with 12 bases between. Germline assignment: CDR1 SGHNT and CDR2 YYREEE (reference sequence). In nucleotides, the CDR3 is TGTGCCAGCAGCCGGGACCAAGGAGGCTACACCTTC. Translating gives CASSRDQGGYTF.

The chain employs TRBV5-1 and TRBJ1-2, with 7 bases fitting TRBD1. CDR3 length: 13 amino acids. V shed 2 bases, J shed 7 bases, and the junction held 5 bases outside the gene matches. Per germline, CDR1 SGHRS and CDR2 YFSETQ. CDR3 sequence (DNA): TGCGCCAGCAGCTTTGAGGGGGCGGTTGGCTACACCTTC. Its protein is CASSFEGAVGYTF. The variable domain in full, completed from reference TRBV5-1 and TRBJ1-2, reads KAGVTQTPRYLIKTRGQQVTLSCSPISGHRSVSWYQQTPGQGLQFLFEYFSETQRNKGNFPGRFSGRQFSNSRSEMNVSTLELGDSALYLCASSFEGAVGYTFGSGTRLTVV.

This clonotype has more than one count but fewer than ten. J is TRBJ1-5 and V is TRBV5-1, with TRBD1 as a possible D gene (5 bases). The V gene lost 4 bases and the J gene lost 1 base, with 9 bases spanning the gap. Germline lookup yields CDR1 SGHRS and CDR2 YFSETQ. The CDR3 is 14 amino acids. In nucleotides, the CDR3 is TGCGCCAGCAGCCCGGGGGAGAGCAATCAGCCCCAGCATTTT. Translating gives CASSPGESNQPQHF.

This clonotype was detected a few times. The genes are TRBV18 and TRBJ2-3; D gene uncertain. V lost 2 bases to trimming and J lost 4 bases, with 10 bases between them. Germline assignment: CDR1 KGHSH and CDR2 LQKENI. The CDR3 runs 14 residues. DNA for the CDR3: TGTGCCAGCTCACCAACGGACGGGTCAGATACGCAGTATTTT. Translating gives CASSPTDGSDTQYF.

The chain is built from TRBV28 and TRBJ2-2; the match to TRBD1 covers 8 bases. The CDR3 has 15 residues. CDR1 MDHEN and CDR2 SYDVKM come from the germline V gene. V was pared by 6 bases and J by 7 bases, with 10 bases of the junction left unmatched. For the CDR3, the DNA is TGTGCCAGCAGCTTCAAGGACAGGGTTGGCGGGGAGCTGTTTTTT. As protein: CASSFKDRVGGELFF.

This clonotype was seen repeatedly, ten times or more. J is TRBJ1-1 and V is TRBV12-3 or TRBV12-4; D perhaps matches TRBD1 (6 bases). V was pared by 7 bases and J by 1 base, with 10 bases between. The CDR3 has 13 amino acids. This chain's CDR3 is CASTPTGNTEAFF. The CDR3 coding sequence is TGTGCCAGCACCCCGACAGGGAACACTGAAGCTTTCTTT.

This clonotype has more than one count but fewer than ten. V and J are TRBV28 and TRBJ1-4; D is possibly TRBD1 (5 bases). Germline CDR1 and CDR2: MDHEN and SYDVKM. There are 15 residues in the CDR3. The V gene lost 5 bases and the J gene lost 5 bases, with 15 bases spanning the gap. CDR3 protein: CASSSRRGRNEKLFF. In DNA form, the CDR3 reads TGTGCCAGCAGTAGTCGGCGGGGCAGAAATGAAAAACTGTTTTTT.

This clonotype was recorded a few times. The chain carries TRBV7-6 and TRBJ1-1; no definite D call. Germline CDR1 and CDR2: SGHVS and FNYEAQ. The CDR3 runs to 12 residues. The V end was cut by 6 bases, the J end by 6 bases, with 11 bases between. The CDR3 DNA follows: TGTGCCAGCAGTCCTTATGTGGCTGAAGCTTTCTTT. It encodes CASSPYVAEAFF.

A few counts support this clonotype. V and J are TRBV7-2 and TRBJ2-5; 12 nucleotides align to TRBD2. The V segment lost 2 bases and the J segment 5 bases; nucleotides outside the gene matches: 3. From germline, CDR1 is SGHTA and CDR2 FQGNSA. The CDR3 is 15 amino acids. The CDR3 sequence: CASSLQTSGSETQYF. For the CDR3, the DNA is TGTGCCAGCAGCTTACAGACTAGCGGGAGCGAGACCCAGTACTTC.

A few counts support this clonotype. The chain has TRBV5-8 and TRBJ2-3; no definite D call. The CDR3 totals 12 residues. Trimming left V 2 bases short and J 7 bases short, with 8 bases between. Germline CDR1 SGHTS, CDR2 YDEGEE. CDR3 bases: TGTGCCAGCAGCTTCCGTTCCAATACGCAGTATTTT. Protein: CASSFRSNTQYF.

The chain carries TRBV20-1 and TRBJ2-7, with D hard to call. Germline loops: CDR1 DFQATT, CDR2 SNEGSKA (reference sequence). Trimming shortened V by 0 bases and J by 7 bases, and 16 bases separated the two germline ends. This CDR3 is 14 amino acids long. CDR3 region: CSARELSYTGEQYF. The CDR3 DNA reads as TGCAGTGCTAGAGAACTGAGCTACACTGGGGAGCAGTACTTC.

This clonotype was counted only a few times. This chain uses TRBV14 with TRBJ1-5; D gene unclear. The germline V gene has CDR1 SGHDN and CDR2 FVKESK. The CDR3 consists of 14 residues. Trimming removed 3 bases at V and 0 bases at J, with 6 bases between. The CDR3 nucleotides read TGTGCCAGCAGCCACAGCTATAGCAATCAGCCCCAGCATTTT. Its protein product is CASSHSYSNQPQHF.

This clonotype was recorded a few times. V and J are TRBV28 and TRBJ2-7; weak D call: TRBD1 (6 bases). The CDR3 spans 13 residues. Trimming pared 6 bases from V and 0 bases from J, leaving 9 bases between. Germline values: CDR1 MDHEN, CDR2 SYDVKM. CDR3 loop: CASRTGSSYEQYF. The CDR3 DNA reads TGTGCCAGCAGGACAGGAAGCTCCTACGAGCAGTACTTC.